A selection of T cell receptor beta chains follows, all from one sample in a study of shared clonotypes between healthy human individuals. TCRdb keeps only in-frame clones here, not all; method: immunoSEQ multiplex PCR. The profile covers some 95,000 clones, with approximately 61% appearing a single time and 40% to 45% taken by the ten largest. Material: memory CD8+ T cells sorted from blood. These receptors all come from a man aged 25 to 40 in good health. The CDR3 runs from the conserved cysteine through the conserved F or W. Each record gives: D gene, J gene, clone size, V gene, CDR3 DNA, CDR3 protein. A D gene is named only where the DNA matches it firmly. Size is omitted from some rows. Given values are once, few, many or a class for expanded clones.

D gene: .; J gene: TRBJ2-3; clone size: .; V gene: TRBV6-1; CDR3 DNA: TGTGCCAGCAGTGGAGCAATATTCACAGATACGCAGTATTTT; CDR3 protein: CASSGAIFTDTQYF
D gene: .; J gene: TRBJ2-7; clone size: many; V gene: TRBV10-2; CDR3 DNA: TGCGCCAGCAGTGAGTCAGGAAGCTCCTACGAGCAGTACTTC; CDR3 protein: CASSESGSSYEQYF
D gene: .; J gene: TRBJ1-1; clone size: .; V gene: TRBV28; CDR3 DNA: TGTGCCAGCTCCTATTGGGGGCGCGGGTACACTGAAGCTTTCTTT; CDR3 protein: CASSYWGRGYTEAFF
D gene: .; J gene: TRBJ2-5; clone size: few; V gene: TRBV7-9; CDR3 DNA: TGTGCCAGCAGCCAGGGGGAGACCCAGTACTTC; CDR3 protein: CASSQGETQYF
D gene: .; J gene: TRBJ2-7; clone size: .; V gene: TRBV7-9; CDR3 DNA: TGTGCCAGCAGCTTGGGAGGAGCCGCCTCCTACGAGCAGTACTTC; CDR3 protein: CASSLGGAASYEQYF
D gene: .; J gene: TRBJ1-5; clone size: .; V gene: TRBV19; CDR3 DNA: TGTGCCAGTAGTATTAATAGGGGCCGGGACAATCAGCCCCAGCATTTT; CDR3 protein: CASSINRGRDNQPQHF
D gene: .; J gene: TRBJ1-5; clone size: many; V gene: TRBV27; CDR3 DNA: TGTGCCAGCAAACCACAGGGTACCAATCAGCCCCAGCATTTT; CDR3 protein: CASKPQGTNQPQHF
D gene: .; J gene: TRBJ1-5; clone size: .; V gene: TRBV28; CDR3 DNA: TGTGCCAGCAGGTACCCTAATTCAGGGCAGCCCCAGCATTTT; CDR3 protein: CASRYPNSGQPQHF
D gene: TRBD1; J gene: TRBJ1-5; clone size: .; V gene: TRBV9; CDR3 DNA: TGTGCCAGCAGCGAGGGACAGGGGTACAGCAATCAGCCCCAGCATTTT; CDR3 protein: CASSEGQGYSNQPQHF
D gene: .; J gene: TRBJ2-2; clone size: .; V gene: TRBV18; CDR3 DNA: TGTGCCAGCTCACCGACCGTGCAAAACACCGGGGAGCTGTTTTTT; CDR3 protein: CASSPTVQNTGELFF
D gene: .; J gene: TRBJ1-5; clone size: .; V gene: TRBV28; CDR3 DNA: TGTGCCAGCAGGATAGGCCTCAGCAATCAGCCCCAGCATTTT; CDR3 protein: CASRIGLSNQPQHF
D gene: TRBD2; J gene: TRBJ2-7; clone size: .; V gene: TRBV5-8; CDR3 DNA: TGTGCCAGCAGCTTCCCTGGGACTAGCGCGGTCTACTACGAGCAGTACTTC; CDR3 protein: CASSFPGTSAVYYEQYF
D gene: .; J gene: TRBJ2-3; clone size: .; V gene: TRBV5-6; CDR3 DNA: TGTGTGGGGGGAAGGCTCGGTACACAAGATACGCAGTATTTT; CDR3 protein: CVGGRLGTQDTQYF
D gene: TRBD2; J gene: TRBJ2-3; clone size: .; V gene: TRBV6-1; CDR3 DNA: TGTGCCAGCAGTGAAGGAGCGGGGAGCACAGATACGCAGTATTTT; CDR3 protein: CASSEGAGSTDTQYF
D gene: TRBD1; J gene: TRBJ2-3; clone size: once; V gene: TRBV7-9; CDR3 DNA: TGTGCCAGCAGCTTAAGGGGACAGTCAGATACGCAGTATTTT; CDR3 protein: CASSLRGQSDTQYF
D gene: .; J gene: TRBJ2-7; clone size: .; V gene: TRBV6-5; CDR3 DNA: TGTGCCAGCAGTTACTCGGTCGGAAGCTCCTACGAGCAGTACTTC; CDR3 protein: CASSYSVGSSYEQYF
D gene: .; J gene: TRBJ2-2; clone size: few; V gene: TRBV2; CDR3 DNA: TGTGCCAGCAGTGAATCCCGGGACCTAAACACCGGGGAGCTGTTTTTT; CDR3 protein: CASSESRDLNTGELFF
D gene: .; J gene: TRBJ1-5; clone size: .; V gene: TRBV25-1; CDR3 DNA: TGTGCCAGCAGTGAATCTGACCTTAGCAATCAGCCCCAGCATTTT; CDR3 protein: CASSESDLSNQPQHF
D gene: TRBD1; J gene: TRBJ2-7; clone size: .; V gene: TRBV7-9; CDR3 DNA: TGTGCCAGCAGCCCCAGGACAGGGGGCCTAGTGGGGGAGCAGTACTTC; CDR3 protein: CASSPRTGGLVGEQYF
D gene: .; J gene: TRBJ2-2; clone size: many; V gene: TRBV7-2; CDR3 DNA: TGTGCCAGCAGCCCGAGCACCGGGGAGCTGTTTTTT; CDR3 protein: CASSPSTGELFF
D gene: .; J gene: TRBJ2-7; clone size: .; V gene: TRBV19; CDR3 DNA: TGTGCCAGTAGTATTACCGGGAGCTCCTACGAGCAGTACTTC; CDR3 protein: CASSITGSSYEQYF
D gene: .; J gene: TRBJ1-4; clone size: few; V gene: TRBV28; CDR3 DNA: TGTGCCAGCGCCTCCGGGGTAAATGAAAAACTGTTTTTT; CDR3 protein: CASASGVNEKLFF
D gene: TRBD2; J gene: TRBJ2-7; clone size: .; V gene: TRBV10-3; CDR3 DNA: TGTGCCATCAGTGAGTCAGGCGGGAGTATCTCTCACGAGCAGTACTTC; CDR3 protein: CAISESGGSISHEQYF
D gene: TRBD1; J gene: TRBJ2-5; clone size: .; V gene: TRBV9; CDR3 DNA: TGTGCCAGCAGCGTAACAGACAGGGCAACCGAGACCCAGTACTTC; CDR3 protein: CASSVTDRATETQYF